This T cell receptor beta chain is drawn from a study of CD8 T cells in Susac syndrome. General observations from the study: The study conceded that its TCR sequencing and HLA analysis involved relatively few individuals.

A note on this clonotype: What it recognizes is unknown.

Germline assignment: CDR1 MNHNS and CDR2 SASEGT. This CDR3 is built from 13 residues. J was trimmed by 2 bases and V by 8 bases; bases with no gene match: 5. Reverse transcription of 0.5 to 1 ug RNA was performed with random hexamers. In TCRdb, the immunoSEQ multiplex PCR reads were re-called with MiXCR into one record per CDR3 protein. The data contain over 120,000 distinct CDR3 sequences, approximately 95% of them seen just once; the ten biggest clones take up about 0.076%. Sequencing of TCR beta drew on CD8+ and CD4+ T cells from blood. The TCR sequence derives from a human donor in good health. Sequencing used CD4+ T cells from PBMCs. V usage is TRBV6-1 and J usage is TRBJ2-5, with 7 nucleotides matching TRBD2. The chain's CDR3 is CASRTSEQETQYF. Written as DNA, the CDR3 is TGTGCCAGCCGAACTAGCGAGCAAGAGACCCAGTACTTC.